This is a list of T cell receptor beta chains from one sample in a study of blood T cells in healthy people across ages. TCRdb re-analysed the 5' RACE reads in MiXCR, keeping a single row per CDR3 protein. The sample lists over a million distinct CDR3 sequences, less than 25% occurring once. The data were also submitted as part of a second study, on T cells of mothers and their children.

The sequenced sample consisted of blood. Every receptor here comes from a girl between 2 and 10 years old in good health. Each CDR3 is given with its conserved first and last residue. The D gene is left open where the match is weak. Some rows mark clone size as missing; the rest say once, few, many or name a class of expanded clone.

j_call	v_call	d_call	clone_size	cdr3_nt	cdr3_aa
TRBJ2-1	TRBV28	-	-	TGTGCCAGCAGTTTAAGCCTAGCAACAGCCAATGAGCAGTTCTTC	CASSLSLATANEQFF
TRBJ2-7	TRBV7-2	TRBD2	few	TGTGCCAGCAGCTTAAACCCTCTAGCGGGATACGAGCAGTACTTC	CASSLNPLAGYEQYF
TRBJ2-1	TRBV5-1	-	few	TGCGCCAGCAGCTTGACCTCCAACGGTGAGCAGTTCTTC	CASSLTSNGEQFF
TRBJ2-1	TRBV24-1	-	-	TGTGCCACCAGACGACAGGGAGGGGATGAGCAGTTCTTC	CATRRQGGDEQFF
TRBJ2-4	TRBV28	TRBD2	-	TGTGCCAGCAGCCTGGAGCGGGAGGACCCGAAAGCGAGCTTC	CASSLEREDPKASF
TRBJ2-7	TRBV6-5	-	-	TGTGCCAGCGGGGAAGGCAGGGGAGGTTACGAGCAGTACTTC	CASGEGRGGYEQYF
TRBJ2-5	TRBV7-2	TRBD2	few	TGTGCCAGCAGCTTGAGGGCTAGCGGGGGGCGCCCCAAAGAGACCCAGTACTTC	CASSLRASGGRPKETQYF
TRBJ2-1	TRBV5-1	TRBD2	-	TGCGCCAGCAGCTTGGGGGAGAGCGGGAGGTCCTACAATGAGCAGTTCTTC	CASSLGESGRSYNEQFF
TRBJ1-5	TRBV4-1	TRBD1	-	TGCGCCAGCAGCCGAATCCCGACAGGGGGCAGTGAGCCCCAGCATTTT	CASSRIPTGGSEPQHF
TRBJ2-7	TRBV6-2/TRBV6-3	-	few	TGTGCCAGCGCAGATGGGGGCGAGCAGTACTTC	CASADGGEQYF
TRBJ2-1	TRBV7-9	-	few	TGTGCCAGCAGCCACCCCCCTGGACCGTACAATGAGCAGTTCTTC	CASSHPPGPYNEQFF
TRBJ1-1	TRBV12-3/TRBV12-4	TRBD1	few	TGTGCCAGCAGAACAGGGGCGTTGAGCACTGAAGCTTTCTTT	CASRTGALSTEAFF
TRBJ2-7	TRBV7-6	-	-	TGTGCCAGCAGCTTAAGCAGGGATCAGAACGAGCAGTACTTC	CASSLSRDQNEQYF
TRBJ2-7	TRBV20-1	TRBD1	-	TGCAGTGCCTCCCCAGAGGTCGGGACAGGGGGCTACGAGCAGTACTTC	CSASPEVGTGGYEQYF
TRBJ1-5	TRBV12-3/TRBV12-4	-	-	TGTGCCAGCAGTTTACCAAAGGGGGGGCACAATCAGCCCCAGCATTTT	CASSLPKGGHNQPQHF
TRBJ2-1	TRBV15	TRBD2	once	TGTGCCACCAGCACGCGGGAGGACGCTTGGGATGAGCAGTTCTTC	CATSTREDAWDEQFF
TRBJ1-4	TRBV10-3	TRBD1	few	TGTGCCATCAGTGCGGACAGGGTTAATGAAAAACTGTTTTTT	CAISADRVNEKLFF
TRBJ2-7	TRBV20-1	TRBD2	few	TGCAGTGGGGCCAGCGGGGGCCCTAACGACTACGAGCAGTACTTC	CSGASGGPNDYEQYF
TRBJ2-7	TRBV7-8	TRBD2	-	TGTGCCAGCAGCCCACGCCCCCGGGAGGCGTTAGTGGGCGAGCAGTACTTC	CASSPRPREALVGEQYF
TRBJ2-5	TRBV3-1	TRBD2	few	TGTGCCAGCAGCCAAGACGAGGCTAGCGGGACGTTCAGGGAGACCCAGTACTTC	CASSQDEASGTFRETQYF
TRBJ2-5	TRBV2	-	few	TGTGCCAGCAGTGAAGGACCAAGGAGTTTCCGATGGGAGACCCAGTACTTC	CASSEGPRSFRWETQYF
TRBJ1-4	TRBV12-5	-	-	TGTGCTAGTGGTTTGGGGTTGGAAAATGAAAAACTGTTTTTT	CASGLGLENEKLFF
TRBJ2-5	TRBV10-2	TRBD2	few	TGCGCCAGCACCGGGGGGGGAGAGACCCAGTACTTC	CASTGGGETQYF
TRBJ2-3	TRBV12-5	-	few	TGTGCTAGTGGTCCCATTCCGCAGGGTGTAGGTACGCAGTATTTT	CASGPIPQGVGTQYF
TRBJ1-1	TRBV5-1	-	-	TGCGCCAGCAGCTTTGAGTCAAACACTGAAGCTTTCTTT	CASSFESNTEAFF